Listed below are T cell receptor beta chains from one sample, sequenced in a study of cytomegalovirus exposure and HLA in healthy donors. Sequencing was performed with immunoSEQ multiplex PCR; in TCRdb, only in-frame clones are kept and a portion is missing. The sample yields about 180,000 clones, approximately 72% seen once. The specimen sequenced was PBMCs. These receptors originate from a human donor in good health. The CDR3 runs from the conserved cysteine through the conserved F or W. D genes are given only for firm matches. Clone size is shown for a subset of rows, as once, few, many or a class of expanded clone.

clone_size	v_call	d_call	j_call	cdr3_nt	cdr3_aa
.	TRBV29-1	TRBD1	TRBJ1-5	TGCAGCGCCTCGAGGGGACAGGGTCTGCATCAGCCCCAGCATTTT	CSASRGQGLHQPQHF
few	TRBV5-6	.	TRBJ1-1	TGTGCCAGCAGCTTGGGGGGGCGGAGGCGTGGGGCTTTCTTT	CASSLGGRRRGAFF
.	TRBV19	TRBD1	TRBJ1-6	TGTGCCACCAGTCCGGGACAGCGACCCGAGGGCCTCCACTTT	CATSPGQRPEGLHF
.	TRBV27	.	TRBJ1-2	TGTGCCAGCAGTCCGGACAGCCGGGGCTACACCTTC	CASSPDSRGYTF
.	TRBV6-1	TRBD1	TRBJ1-2	TGTGCCAGCAGTGAAATAGGCAACAGGGGTCCCGCGAACTATGGCTACACCTTC	CASSEIGNRGPANYGYTF
.	TRBV6-5	.	TRBJ1-2	TGTGCCAGCAGTTACTCGACAGTCAACTATGGCTACACCTTC	CASSYSTVNYGYTF
.	TRBV9	.	TRBJ2-7	TGTGCCAGCAGCCCCGGGGGAGGGGGGTCCTACGAGCAGTACTTC	CASSPGGGGSYEQYF
.	TRBV9	TRBD1	TRBJ2-2	TGTGCCAGCAGCGTACACGTACAGGGGGCGAACACCGGGGAGCTGTTTTTT	CASSVHVQGANTGELFF
.	TRBV5-6	TRBD1	TRBJ2-7	TGTGCCAGCAGCGTGGGACAGGCCTGGGCCTACGAGCAGTACTTC	CASSVGQAWAYEQYF
.	TRBV4-3	.	TRBJ1-3	TGCGCCAGCAGCCAAGACTACAGGGTGGATGGAAACACCATATATTTT	CASSQDYRVDGNTIYF
.	TRBV7-8	TRBD1	TRBJ1-1	TGTGCCAGCAGCTCTCACTACGGGACAGGGGGAACTGAAGCTTTCTTT	CASSSHYGTGGTEAFF
.	TRBV9	.	TRBJ1-5	TGTGCCAGCAGTATAACAGGGCAGGGGAATCAGCCCCAGCATTTT	CASSITGQGNQPQHF
once	TRBV6-5	TRBD1	TRBJ1-3	TGTGCCAGCAGTACCCCCGACAGGGTGGGAAACACCATATATTTT	CASSTPDRVGNTIYF
.	TRBV18	.	TRBJ2-7	TGTGCCAGCTCACTAGCAGCCCAATCCTACGAGCAGTACTTC	CASSLAAQSYEQYF
once	TRBV5-1	TRBD2	TRBJ2-3	TGCGCCAGCAGTCCCCGGACTAGCAGAAGCACAGATACGCAGTATTTT	CASSPRTSRSTDTQYF
.	TRBV12-5	TRBD1	TRBJ1-5	TGTGCTAGTGGGGCCGGGACAGAGTATCAGCCCCAGCATTTT	CASGAGTEYQPQHF
.	TRBV19	TRBD1	TRBJ1-5	TGTGCCAGTAAGGGACAGCCTAGATGGCATTTT	CASKGQPRWHF
.	TRBV7-9	.	TRBJ1-4	TGTGCCAGCAGCTCTGAAAAGGGGGGGCTAACAACTAATGAAAAACTGTTTTTT	CASSSEKGGLTTNEKLFF
.	TRBV7-9	.	TRBJ1-2	TGTGCCAGCAGCAAACACAGGCCTCTATCTGGCTACACCTTC	CASSKHRPLSGYTF
.	TRBV9	.	TRBJ2-2	TGTGCCAGCAGCGTATCCCAGGCCACCGGGGAGCTGTTTTTT	CASSVSQATGELFF
once	TRBV11-2	.	TRBJ1-5	TGTGCCAGCAGCTTATATCGGGGGCAGCCCCAGCATTTT	CASSLYRGQPQHF
few	TRBV7-8	TRBD1	TRBJ1-2	TGTGCCAGCAGCTTTTTGGGGACAGGGGTAGGCTATGGCTACACCTTC	CASSFLGTGVGYGYTF
.	TRBV6-4	TRBD1	TRBJ1-5	TGTGCCAGCAGCCACGCCGCAAGGGACAGCCCCAATCAGCCCCAGCATTTT	CASSHAARDSPNQPQHF
.	TRBV10-1	.	TRBJ2-2	TGCGCCAGCAGTGGGGGAAGAGGCGCCGGGGACACCGGGGAGCTGTTTTTT	CASSGGRGAGDTGELFF
.	TRBV19	.	TRBJ1-6	TGTGCCAGTAGTATAGGGCAGGGGATCTCACCCCTCCACTTT	CASSIGQGISPLHF
.	TRBV10-3	TRBD2	TRBJ2-1	TGTGCCATCAGGACTAGCGGGGGGTCCTACAATGAGCAGTTCTTC	CAIRTSGGSYNEQFF
.	TRBV2	.	TRBJ1-3	TGTGCCAGCAGTGAACTTGGCGTCAGGGTAGGGTCTGGAAACACCATATATTTT	CASSELGVRVGSGNTIYF
.	TRBV7-9	TRBD1	TRBJ1-4	TGTGCCAGCAGCTTATCAAGCATACCAGGGGGTCGGGAAAAACTGTTTTTT	CASSLSSIPGGREKLFF
.	TRBV2	.	TRBJ1-1	TGTGCCAGCAATGCAGCCTGGAACACTGAAGCTTTCTTT	CASNAAWNTEAFF
few	TRBV19	TRBD1	TRBJ1-2	TGTGCCAGTACTACGACAGGGACATATGGCTACACCTTC	CASTTTGTYGYTF
few	TRBV5-1	.	TRBJ2-4	TGCGCCAGCAGCAGGGCCCCGACGGAGGGAAACATTCAGTACTTC	CASSRAPTEGNIQYF
.	TRBV19	.	TRBJ1-1	TGTGCCAGTAGTACCGGGACAAGGGAAACTGAAGCTTTCTTT	CASSTGTRETEAFF
.	TRBV7-2	TRBD1	TRBJ1-2	TGTGCCAGCAGCTTAGGGGACAGGGGGCATCGGGGCTACACCTTC	CASSLGDRGHRGYTF
.	TRBV5-5	TRBD2	TRBJ2-1	TGTGCCAGCAGCCCTGGGACTAGCGGGGGTTTCTACAATGAGCAGTTCTTC	CASSPGTSGGFYNEQFF
.	TRBV9	.	TRBJ1-6	TGTGCCAGCAGTTCCGGGACATCATATAATTCACCCCTCCACTTT	CASSSGTSYNSPLHF
.	TRBV7-8	.	TRBJ1-5	TGTGCCAGCACCCTACGGGACACCTATCAGCCCCAGCATTTT	CASTLRDTYQPQHF
.	TRBV10-3	.	TRBJ1-2	TGTGCCATCAGTGATGAGGGAACTAACTATGGCTACACCTTC	CAISDEGTNYGYTF
.	TRBV15	.	TRBJ2-7	TGTGCCACCAGCAGAGATAAGTTCTACGAGCAGTACTTC	CATSRDKFYEQYF
.	TRBV7-3	TRBD2	TRBJ2-3	TGTGCCAGCAGCTTAATAGGCGCGGCCTCGGGAGGTGCAGATACGCAGTATTTT	CASSLIGAASGGADTQYF
.	TRBV19	TRBD1	TRBJ2-1	TGTGCCAGTAGTTTGACAGGGGCCCTGGAAGGTGAGCAGTTCTTC	CASSLTGALEGEQFF
.	TRBV6-5	TRBD1	TRBJ2-5	TGTGCCAGCAGCCGGGACAGGTACCAAGAGACCCAGTACTTC	CASSRDRYQETQYF
.	TRBV2	TRBD1	TRBJ2-2	TGTGCCAGCAGTAATCAGGCAGGGGGCACCGGGGAGCTGTTTTTT	CASSNQAGGTGELFF
.	TRBV19	TRBD2	TRBJ2-5	TGTGCCAGTAGTGGGACTAGCGGGGGGTGGCGAGAGACCCAGTACTTC	CASSGTSGGWRETQYF
.	TRBV2	TRBD2	TRBJ2-5	TGTGCCAGCAGTGGACTAGCGGGGGCCCAAGAGACCCAGTACTTC	CASSGLAGAQETQYF
.	TRBV12-1	.	TRBJ1-4	TGTGCCAGCAGCTCCCGGGCACATTACAGGGGGCAAAATGAAAAACTGTTTTTT	CASSSRAHYRGQNEKLFF
.	TRBV7-6	TRBD1	TRBJ1-4	TGTGCCAGCAGCGATAACCTCGGGACAGGTTATGAAAAACTGTTTTTT	CASSDNLGTGYEKLFF
.	TRBV19	.	TRBJ1-6	TGTGCCTCGAGCTCCTATAATTCACCCCTCCACTTT	CASSSYNSPLHF
.	TRBV19	.	TRBJ1-5	TGTGCCAGTAGTATGGAGGGAGGCCAGCCCCAGCATTTT	CASSMEGGQPQHF
.	TRBV12-5	.	TRBJ1-1	TGTGCTAGTGGTTTGCCCCAGAACACTGAAGCTTTCTTT	CASGLPQNTEAFF